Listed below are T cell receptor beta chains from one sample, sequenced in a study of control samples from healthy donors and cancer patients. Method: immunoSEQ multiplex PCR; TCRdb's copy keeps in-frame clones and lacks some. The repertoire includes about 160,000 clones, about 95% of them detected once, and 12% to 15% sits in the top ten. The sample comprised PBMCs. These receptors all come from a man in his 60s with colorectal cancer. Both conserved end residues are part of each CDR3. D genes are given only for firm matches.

CASSYQPNQPQHF TGTGCCAGCAGTTATCAGCCCAATCAGCCCCAGCATTTT TRBV6-2/TRBV6-3 NA TRBJ1-5
CASSVGGDPEYEQYF TGTGCCAGCAGCGTAGGAGGCGACCCGGAGTACGAGCAGTACTTC TRBV9 NA TRBJ2-7
CARMGGAAYEQYF TGTGCCAGGATGGGGGGGGCCGCCTACGAGCAGTACTTC TRBV27 NA TRBJ2-7
CASSEGLGYGYTF TGTGCCAGCAGTGAAGGGTTGGGGTATGGCTACACCTTC TRBV6-4 NA TRBJ1-2
CASSFNRGDYGYTF TGTGCCAGCAGCTTTAACAGGGGGGACTATGGCTACACCTTC TRBV5-4 TRBD1 TRBJ1-2
CASSPSGTRAVHVATGELFF TGTGCCAGTAGCCCATCCGGGACACGGGCAGTCCACGTCGCCACCGGGGAGCTGTTTTTT TRBV19 NA TRBJ2-2
CASSEASGLVGNTIYF TGTGCCAGCAGTGAAGCTTCAGGTTTAGTCGGAAACACCATATATTTT TRBV6-1 NA TRBJ1-3
CASSSWTGSRSGANVLTF TGTGCCAGCAGCTCGTGGACAGGGTCTCGCTCTGGGGCCAACGTCCTGACTTTC TRBV9 TRBD1 TRBJ2-6
CASSQESGGAYNEQFF TGTGCCAGCAGCCAAGAAAGCGGGGGGGCCTACAATGAGCAGTTCTTC TRBV4-2 TRBD2 TRBJ2-1
CATREGSNEKLFF TGTGCCACCCGGGAGGGGAGTAATGAAAAACTGTTTTTT TRBV12-3/TRBV12-4 NA TRBJ1-4
CASSQTPRGSYEQYF TGCGCCAGCAGCCAGACCCCCAGAGGGTCCTACGAGCAGTACTTC TRBV4-1 NA TRBJ2-7
CASSYPTSGGPLRDTQYF TGTGCCAGCAGTTACCCGACTAGCGGGGGGCCCCTACGGGATACGCAGTATTTT TRBV6-2/TRBV6-3 TRBD2 TRBJ2-3
CASSLAGQGARGYTF TGCGCCAGCAGCCTGGCCGGACAGGGGGCAAGAGGCTACACCTTC TRBV5-1 TRBD1 TRBJ1-2
CASSPRAGGGTDTQYF TGTGCCAGCTCACCCAGAGCGGGGGGGGGCACAGATACGCAGTATTTT TRBV18 TRBD2 TRBJ2-3
CASDIGFTGELFF TGTGCCAGTGACATAGGATTCACCGGGGAGCTGTTTTTT TRBV19 NA TRBJ2-2